Below, one TCR beta chain is given with its context. The germline V gene encodes CDR1 SSHAT and CDR2 FNYEAQ (reference sequence). The ends were cut back, 5 bases at V and 5 bases at J, with 21 bases in the middle. The CDR3 has 16 residues. This entry is derived from a study of blood T cell repertoires in COVID-19. Overall study context: Material from acute and convalescent COVID-19 was sourced from the United States, Italy and Spain. Nucleic acid was either cDNA or gDNA, and it came from T cells, B-cell-depleted T cells, or PBMCs.

Per the authors' pipeline: Amplification with reference gene primers provided the estimates of nucleated cell counts. Sequencing used immunoSEQ multiplex PCR; TCRdb keeps in-frame clones, though not all of them. V, J and clone size are taken as reported in that table, and D and trimming were inferred from the DNA itself. The sample yields hundreds of thousands of clones, roughly 88% seen once. The sequence derives from a man between 18 and 29 years old with active or convalescent COVID-19. The sequencing input was peripheral blood. The chain combines TRBV7-7 with TRBJ2-5; no clear D gene. The CDR3 bases are TGTGCCAGCAGCCCCGGCGGTGCCCTTAATGCGGAGACCCAGTACTTC. Its protein product is CASSPGGALNAETQYF.